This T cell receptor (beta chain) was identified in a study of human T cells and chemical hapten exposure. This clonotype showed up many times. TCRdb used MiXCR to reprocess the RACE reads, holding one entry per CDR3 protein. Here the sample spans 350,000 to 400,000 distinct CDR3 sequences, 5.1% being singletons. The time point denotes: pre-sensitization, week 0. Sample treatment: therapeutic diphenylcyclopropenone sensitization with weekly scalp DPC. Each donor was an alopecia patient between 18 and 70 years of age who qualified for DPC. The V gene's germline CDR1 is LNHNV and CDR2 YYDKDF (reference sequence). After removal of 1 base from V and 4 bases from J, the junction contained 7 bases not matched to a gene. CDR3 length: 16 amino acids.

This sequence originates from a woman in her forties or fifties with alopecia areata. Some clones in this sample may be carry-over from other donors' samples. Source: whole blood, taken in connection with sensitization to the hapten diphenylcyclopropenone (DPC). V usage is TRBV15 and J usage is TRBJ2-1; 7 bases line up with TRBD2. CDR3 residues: CATSRGVAGPYNEQFF. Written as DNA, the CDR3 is TGTGCCACCAGCAGAGGGGTAGCGGGCCCTTACAATGAGCAGTTCTTC. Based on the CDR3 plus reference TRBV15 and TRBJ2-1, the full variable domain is DAMVIQNPRYQVTQFGKPVTLSCSQTLNHNVMYWYQQKSSQAPKLLFHYYDKDFNNEADTPDNFQSRRPNTSFCFLDIRSPGLGDTAMYLCATSRGVAGPYNEQFFGPGTRLTVL.